The clone carrying this T cell receptor (beta chain) came up many times. The antigen is unknown. These data originate in a study of Graves' ophthalmopathy and Graves' hyperthyroidism. Study-wide context: Stable hyperthyroidism meant no progression to ophthalmopathy within 18 months of follow-up. Study-wide results and limits: Among expanded thyroid clonotypes above 0.001 frequency, most also occurred in blood.

Amplifying from RNA transcripts, the study obtained TCR beta CDR3 regions. An initial RT-PCR round employing HTBI primers preceded a second-round multiplex PCR. One entry per CDR3 protein results from TCRdb running MiXCR on the multiplex PCR reads. Altogether around 1,000,000 distinct CDR3 sequences are present, about 35% being singletons, with the ten largest covering around 10%. Ineligible for inclusion were patients with other autoimmune diseases, uncontrolled infections, pregnancy or lactation. Clinical symptoms, serum thyroxine, TRAb, thyroid ultrasound and orbital computed tomography were relied on for diagnosis. The sequenced sample was peripheral blood or thyroid tissue (not recorded which). The TCR sequence derives from an adult man with Graves' hyperthyroidism.

In DNA form, the CDR3 reads TGTGCCAGCAGCCCGAACGGGGACAATGGCTACACCTTC. Its translation: CASSPNGDNGYTF. V is TRBV6-6 and J is TRBJ1-2, with a tentative D call TRBD1 (6 bases). CDR1 MNHNY and CDR2 SVGAGI come from the germline V gene (reference sequence). Trimming took 6 bases from V and 6 from J, leaving 14 bases between them. The CDR3 runs to 13 residues.